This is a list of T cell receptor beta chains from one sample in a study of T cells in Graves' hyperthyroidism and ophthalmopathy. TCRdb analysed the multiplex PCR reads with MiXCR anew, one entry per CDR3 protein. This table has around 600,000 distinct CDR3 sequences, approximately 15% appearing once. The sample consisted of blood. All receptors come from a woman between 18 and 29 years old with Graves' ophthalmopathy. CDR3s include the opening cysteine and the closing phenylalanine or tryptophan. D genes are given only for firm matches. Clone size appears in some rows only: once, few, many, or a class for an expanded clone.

CASSPNRGLVGEAFF	TGTGCCAGCAGTCCGAACAGGGGCCTGGTTGGTGAAGCTTTCTTT	TRBV12-3/TRBV12-4	TRBJ1-1	many	TRBD1
CAISQGETQYF	TGTGCCATCAGCCAGGGCGAGACCCAGTACTTC	TRBV10-3	TRBJ2-5	many	-
CASSYIAGGTQYF	TGTGCCAGCAGTTACATCGCCGGGGGGACGCAGTATTTT	TRBV6-5	TRBJ2-3	many	TRBD2
CASRGRGLPGELFF	TGTGCCAGCAGAGGCAGGGGCCTTCCCGGGGAGCTGTTTTTT	TRBV6-1	TRBJ2-2	-	-
CASSLGVLSTDTQYF	TGCGCCAGCAGCTTGGGTGTACTTAGCACAGATACGCAGTATTTT	TRBV5-1	TRBJ2-3	many	-
CASSVVRTGDTDTQYF	TGTGCCAGCAGCGTAGTGAGGACAGGGGACACAGATACGCAGTATTTT	TRBV9	TRBJ2-3	many	TRBD1
CASSYLYSGANVLTF	TGTGCCAGCAGCTACCTATACTCTGGGGCCAACGTCCTGACTTTC	TRBV5-6	TRBJ2-6	few	-
CASSLAGRGYTF	TGCGCCAGCAGCTTGGCGGGGAGAGGCTACACCTTC	TRBV5-1	TRBJ1-2	many	-
CAGTSGRFYEQYF	TGTGCCGGGACTAGCGGGAGGTTTTACGAGCAGTACTTC	TRBV30	TRBJ2-7	many	TRBD2
CATGQWQEKLFF	TGTGCCACTGGACAGTGGCAGGAAAAACTGTTTTTT	TRBV6-1	TRBJ1-4	few	-
CASSLPRWAPEKLFF	TGTGCCAGCAGCTTACCTCGGTGGGCGCCAGAAAAACTGTTTTTT	TRBV7-2	TRBJ1-4	-	-
CAWSSHYGYTF	TGTGCCTGGAGCTCCCACTATGGCTACACCTTC	TRBV30	TRBJ1-2	-	-
CSVEGGLAGVETQYF	TGCAGCGTTGAAGGGGGACTAGCGGGAGTGGAGACCCAGTACTTC	TRBV29-1	TRBJ2-5	many	TRBD2
CASSRSNDRVEQYF	TGTGCCAGTAGTCGGAGTAACGACAGGGTAGAGCAGTACTTC	TRBV19	TRBJ2-7	few	TRBD1
CASSQYGASEKLFF	TGTGCCAGCAGCCAATATGGGGCCTCTGAAAAACTGTTTTTT	TRBV3-1	TRBJ1-4	-	-
CASSSQGPWNTEAFF	TGTGCCAGTAGTAGCCAAGGGCCCTGGAACACTGAAGCTTTCTTT	TRBV19	TRBJ1-1	-	-
CASSQDVPGLGSFGELFF	TGTGCCAGCAGCCAAGATGTACCGGGACTAGGGTCCTTCGGGGAGCTGTTTTTT	TRBV4-2	TRBJ2-2	few	TRBD2
CASSPDRGAASNEQFF	TGTGCCAGCAGCCCTGACAGGGGGGCAGCCAGCAATGAGCAGTTCTTC	TRBV12-3/TRBV12-4	TRBJ2-1	many	TRBD1
CSARVTRTNEKLFF	TGCAGTGCTAGAGTGACCAGAACTAATGAAAAACTGTTTTTT	TRBV20-1	TRBJ1-4	-	-
CASSQGIVVAGGREQFF	TGTGCCAGCAGCCAAGGTATTGTGGTAGCGGGAGGACGTGAGCAGTTCTTC	TRBV4-2	TRBJ2-1	few	TRBD2